The 8 T cell receptor beta chains below all came from one sample that was sequenced in a study of vaccination and CD4 T cells after COVID-19. Sequenced with the Oncomine TCR Beta short-read assay was DNA taken from cultured CD4+ T cells. TCRdb redid the calling of the PCR reads with MiXCR, one entry per CDR3 protein. The sample yields 20,000 to 25,000 distinct CDR3 sequences, about 40% seen once. These receptors' antigens are unknown. The treatment here: roughly 11-day PBMC culture with coronavirus spike peptide pools or control peptides (ViraFEST assay). The sequencing used CD4+ T cells from blood, cultured in vitro, collected before SARS-CoV-2 vaccination. The receptors stem from a human donor who had recovered from COVID-19.

The gene calls are TRBV20-1 and TRBJ2-3; 11 positions agree with TRBD2. The CDR3 has 13 amino acids. CDR1 and CDR2 from the germline V gene are DFQATT and SNEGSKA (reference sequence). Unmatched junction bases numbered 5, after V lost 5 bases and J lost 7 bases. CDR3 sequence (DNA): TGCAGTGCTCGGTCTAGCGGGGGGAATACGCAGTATTTT. Translated: CSARSSGGNTQYF.

This clonotype was counted only a few times. The gene calls are TRBV7-2 and TRBJ1-2; the D is unclear. The V and J ends lost 3 bases and 8 bases respectively, with 16 bases between them. The CDR3 runs to 14 residues. Germline V gives CDR1 SGHTA, CDR2 FQGNSA. Written as DNA, the CDR3 is TGTGCCAGCAGCTTGGGCGGAACGATCCGAGGCTACACCTTC. Translating gives CASSLGGTIRGYTF.

The chain combines TRBV28 with TRBJ1-1, with a weak D call TRBD1 (5 bases). The germline V gene encodes CDR1 MDHEN and CDR2 SYDVKM. Between the trimmed V and J ends, which lost 7 bases and 1 base, there was a span of 16 bases. The CDR3 is made up of 15 amino acids. This chain's CDR3 is CASTKGPRGNTEAFF. DNA for the CDR3: TGTGCCAGCACCAAGGGGCCAAGAGGGAACACTGAAGCTTTCTTT.

The chain has TRBV27 and TRBJ1-5; D gene uncertain. The CDR3 runs to 11 residues. The germline V and J ends were trimmed by 3 bases and 6 bases, with 3 bases remaining between them. Germline CDR1 and CDR2: MNHEY and SMNVEV (reference sequence). The CDR3 region is CASSFSQPQHF. The CDR3 region has the DNA TGTGCCAGCAGTTTTAGTCAGCCCCAGCATTTT.

This clonotype turned up a few times. The chain recombines TRBV7-6 with TRBJ1-1; D remains unclear. V lost 1 base and J lost 1, with 4 bases in between. The CDR3 loop spans 13 amino acids. CDR1 and CDR2 (germline): SGHVS, FNYEAQ. The CDR3 DNA follows: TGTGCCAGCAGCTTAGGGCGGAACACTGAAGCTTTCTTT. Protein sequence: CASSLGRNTEAFF.

This chain uses TRBV2 with TRBJ2-7; TRBD1 is a possible D gene (6 bases). The germline gives CDR1 SNHLY, CDR2 FYNNEI. The ends were cut back, 9 bases at V and 1 base at J, with 13 bases in the middle. The CDR3 totals 13 residues. The chain's CDR3 is CASQTRGSYEQYF. The CDR3 nucleotides are TGTGCCAGTCAGACCAGGGGTTCCTACGAGCAGTACTTC.

The CDR3 DNA sequence: TGCGCCAGCAGCCAGCGACTAGCGGGAAAATACGAGCAGTACTTC. Encoded protein: CASSQRLAGKYEQYF. The gene calls are TRBV4-1 and TRBJ2-7; 11 nucleotides agree with TRBD2. CDR1 MGHRA and CDR2 YSYEKL come from the germline V gene. This CDR3 contains 15 residues. J gave up 4 bases and V 3 bases, and 5 bases lay outside the gene matches.

The V gene is TRBV6-2 or TRBV6-3, the J gene TRBJ2-1, with 9 bases lining up with TRBD1. The trim removed 9 bases at V and 2 bases at J, leaving 5 bases unmatched. CDR1 is MNHEY, CDR2 SVGEGT, per germline. The CDR3 is made up of 14 amino acids. The CDR3 reads CARHRDRAYNEQFF. The DNA of the CDR3 is TGTGCCAGACACCGGGACAGGGCCTACAATGAGCAGTTCTTC.